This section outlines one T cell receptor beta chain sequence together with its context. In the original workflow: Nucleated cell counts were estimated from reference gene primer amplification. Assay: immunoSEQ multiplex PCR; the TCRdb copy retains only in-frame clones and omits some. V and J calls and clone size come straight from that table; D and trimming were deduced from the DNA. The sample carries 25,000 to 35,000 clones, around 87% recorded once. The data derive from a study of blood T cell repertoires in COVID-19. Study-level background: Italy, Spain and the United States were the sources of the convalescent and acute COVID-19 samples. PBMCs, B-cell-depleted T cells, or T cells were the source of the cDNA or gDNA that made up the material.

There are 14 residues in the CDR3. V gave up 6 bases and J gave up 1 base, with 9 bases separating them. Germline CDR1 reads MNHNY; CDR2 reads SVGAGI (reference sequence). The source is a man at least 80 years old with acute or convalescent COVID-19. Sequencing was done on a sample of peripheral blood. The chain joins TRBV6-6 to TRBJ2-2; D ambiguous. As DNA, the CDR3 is TGTGCCAGCAGACTCAACGGGAACACCGGGGAGCTGTTTTTT. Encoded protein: CASRLNGNTGELFF.